These 13 T cell receptor beta chains originate from one sample sequenced in a study of blood T cells in healthy people across ages. Together with a sample-barcoded 5' primer, a J-beta primer mix was included in a second PCR lasting about 7 to 12 cycles. One entry per CDR3 protein, called by TCRdb with MiXCR from the 5' RACE reads. Here the sample spans more than 600,000 distinct CDR3 sequences, approximately 25% being singletons. These sequences were also reported in another study, on T cells of mothers and their children.

Sequenced material: blood. The receptors originated from a boy younger than 18 in good health.

This chain joins TRBV10-3 and TRBJ2-5, with 12 bases identical to TRBD2. Per germline, CDR1 ENHRY and CDR2 SYGVKD. V gave up 4 bases and J gave up 3 bases; unmatched junction bases: 0. The CDR3 covers 14 residues. The CDR3 loop is CAISGLAGEETQYF. In nucleotides, the CDR3 is TGTGCCATCAGTGGACTAGCGGGAGAAGAGACCCAGTACTTC.

The CDR3 region is CASSTTQGSLREQYF. CDR3 nucleotide sequence: TGTGCCAGCAGCACCACACAGGGGTCCCTTCGGGAGCAGTACTTC. The V and J genes are TRBV7-9 and TRBJ2-7; 7 bases fit TRBD1. Germline values: CDR1 SEHNR, CDR2 FQNEAQ (reference sequence). CDR3 length equals 15 residues. Trimming cost V 5 bases and J 7 bases; bases outside gene matches: 14.

V gene TRBV7-8 combines with J gene TRBJ1-1; a possible D gene is TRBD1 (5 bases). The CDR3 is made up of 13 amino acids. Trimming left V 4 bases short and J 7 bases short, with 13 bases between. Germline values: CDR1 SGHVS, CDR2 FQNEAQ. The CDR3 DNA reads TGTGCCAGCAGCTCGGGACTATCGGGTGAAGCTTTCTTT. The encoded protein is CASSSGLSGEAFF.

This clonotype was seen a few times. The chain carries TRBV10-3 and TRBJ2-3, with 9 bases aligning to TRBD1. After removal of 3 bases from V and 4 bases from J, the junction contained 8 bases not matched to a gene. CDR3 length: 16 amino acids. Germline loops: CDR1 ENHRY, CDR2 SYGVKD. CDR3 nucleotide sequence: TGTGCCATCAGTGACCCGGGACAGGGAGTGGCAGATACGCAGTATTTT. Its protein is CAISDPGQGVADTQYF.

The sample holds a few counts of this clonotype. The chain joins TRBV7-6 to TRBJ2-6; D gene uncertain. Between the trimmed V and J ends, which lost 4 bases and 4 bases, there was a span of 11 bases. This CDR3 spans 15 amino acids. The germline V gene has CDR1 SGHVS and CDR2 FNYEAQ. CDR3 in DNA: TGTGCCAGCAGCTACCTAGTTGGAGGGGCCAACGTCCTGACTTTC. Translated: CASSYLVGGANVLTF.

This clonotype was detected many times. The V and J genes are TRBV29-1 and TRBJ2-7; D is uncertain. Trimming removed 6 bases from V and 7 bases from J, with 13 bases in between. In germline, CDR1 is SQVTM, CDR2 ANQGSEA. This CDR3 region has 11 residues. The CDR3 coding sequence is TGCAGCGTCTGGACCTCTGGGGAGCAGTACTTC. Its translation is CSVWTSGEQYF.

The chain links TRBV29-1 to TRBJ2-1; the D gene could be TRBD1 or TRBD2 (5 bases each). This CDR3 comprises 12 residues. Trimming pared 5 bases from V and 6 bases from J, leaving 11 bases between. Germline values: CDR1 SQVTM, CDR2 ANQGSEA. The CDR3 protein is CSVQSRGNEQFF. The CDR3 nucleotides are TGCAGCGTTCAATCGAGGGGCAATGAGCAGTTCTTC.

This clonotype was detected only a few times. This chain links TRBV5-6 with TRBJ1-5; D uncertain. Trimming cost V 4 bases and J 9 bases, with 17 bases left between them. The CDR3 consists of 14 residues. Per the germline V gene, CDR1 is SGHDT and CDR2 is YYEEEE. As DNA, the CDR3 is TGTGCCAGCAGCGGATTGGGAAAAGATCGGCCCCAGCATTTT. It is translated as CASSGLGKDRPQHF.

In this sample, this clonotype turned up once. The rearrangement links TRBV9 to TRBJ2-5; D is ambiguous. The J call is in doubt because the DNA end fits TRBJ2-7 better. Looked up from germline, CDR1 is SGDLS and CDR2 is YYNGEE. This CDR3 has 14 amino acids. CDR3 bases: TGTGCCAGCAGCGTAGGATCCCTCTCCTACGAGCAGTACTTC. Protein: CASSVGSLSYEQYF.

This clonotype has a handful of counts. V is TRBV21-1 and J is TRBJ2-5; the D call TRBD2 from the table was never checked on the DNA. The J call could be wrong; TRBJ2-1 is a better fit for the DNA end. TRBV21-1 is classified as a pseudogene. The CDR3 has 14 residues. The CDR3, as DNA: TGTGCCAGCCTAGGGAGGCTAGCTACCAATGAGCAGTTCTTC. This translates into CASLGRLATNEQFF.

The chain joins TRBV9 to TRBJ1-4, with no clear D. Germline V gene sequence: CDR1 SGDLS, CDR2 YYNGEE. V was shortened by 3 bases and J by 0 bases, with 12 bases between the two germline ends. The CDR3 runs 16 residues. In DNA form, the CDR3 reads TGTGCCAGCAGCGCGGATGAGAAAACAACTAATGAAAAACTGTTTTTT. Translated: CASSADEKTTNEKLFF.

The chain couples TRBV2 to TRBJ2-5; D may be TRBD1 or TRBD2 (6 bases each). The better agreement between TRBJ2-7 and the DNA end casts doubt on the J call. In germline, CDR1 is SNHLY, CDR2 FYNNEI. The CDR3 has 15 residues. The CDR3 sequence: CASRVYRDSNYEQYF. In DNA, the CDR3 is TGTGCCAGCAGAGTCTACAGGGACTCGAACTACGAGCAGTACTTC.

Only a few counts were recorded for this clonotype. V gene TRBV27 combines with J gene TRBJ2-5, with D hard to call. CDR3 length: 13 residues. V was trimmed by 0 bases and J by 5 bases, leaving 7 bases between them. In germline, CDR1 is MNHEY, CDR2 SMNVEV (reference sequence). The CDR3 nucleotides are TGTGCCAGCAGTTTATCGAGGTTCGAGACCCAGTACTTC. It encodes CASSLSRFETQYF.